The table lists the clone carrying this T cell receptor (beta chain) with a few counts. Its antigen remains unknown. These data originate in a study of CD8 T cells in ankylosing spondylitis. For TCR beta, libraries came from quantitative 5'-RACE with molecular barcodes. One entry per CDR3 protein results from TCRdb running MiXCR on the 5' RACE reads. The sample has 250,000 to 350,000 distinct CDR3 sequences, about 20% seen once; the top ten hold 3.5%. The study's findings and limits: It appeared that ankylosing spondylitis blood was characterized by a TCR beta motif of roughly 8 highly homologous variants.

The CDR3 is 13 amino acids. Trimming removed 3 bases from V and 2 bases from J, with 10 bases in between. CDR1 is DFQATT, CDR2 SNEGSKA, per germline (reference sequence). The chain joins TRBV20-1 to TRBJ2-5; the D gene is possibly TRBD1 (5 bases). The clonotype was recovered from a female donor with ankylosing spondylitis or in good health (not recorded which). Sequenced input: blood, either unsorted or a sorted T cell fraction (not recorded which). The CDR3 nucleotides are TGCAGTGCTAGTATCCCAGGGCAAGAGACCCAGTACTTC. Translation gives CSASIPGQETQYF.